Sequencing of this TCR beta chain was carried out in a study of CD8+ T cells in alopecia areata. The investigators collected lesional scalp punch biopsies and peripheral blood from alopecia areata patients. Germline V CDR1 and CDR2: SGHDN, FVKESK. The CDR3 covers 12 residues. The V end was cut by 0 bases, the J end by 5 bases, with 4 bases between. Sequencing used cDNA as its template, made by extracting RNA and reverse transcribing it. Some clones are missing from TCRdb's copy, which holds only in-frame ones; the method was immunoSEQ multiplex PCR. The profile covers 9,000 to 15,000 clones, with about 59% appearing a single time and about 15% taken by the ten largest.

What was sequenced was skin. The source is a human donor with alopecia areata. The chain has TRBV14 and TRBJ2-5; D not certain. CDR3 sequence: CASSQDWETQYF. The CDR3 DNA follows: TGTGCCAGCAGCCAAGATTGGGAGACCCAGTACTTC.